This is a list of T cell receptor beta chains from one sample in a study of a mutant IDH1 vaccine in newly diagnosed glioma. Sequenced by immunoSEQ multiplex PCR; TCRdb stores in-frame clones only, minus some. The sample contains 70,000 to 90,000 clones, roughly nine tenths of which appear only once. These receptors' antigens are unknown. Sequencing used PBMCs, obtained from a glioma patient whose treatment included an IDH1 peptide vaccine. The receptors were gathered from a woman aged 45 to 65 with glioma. CDR3s include the opening cysteine and the closing phenylalanine or tryptophan. The order of the fields is J gene, V gene, CDR3 length, D gene, CDR3 protein. A D gene is named only where the DNA matches it firmly.

TRBJ2-7 TRBV11-2 18 TRBD2 CASKPLREGPSPTYEQYF
TRBJ1-6 TRBV2 13 NA CASSEVRRGSLHF
TRBJ1-1 TRBV6-1 14 NA CASSPRSLNTEAFF
TRBJ1-4 TRBV27 15 NA CASSPGLSTNEKLFF
TRBJ1-5 TRBV18 16 NA CASSPTGLLSNQPQHF
TRBJ1-6 TRBV28 12 NA CGSGEVDSPLHF
TRBJ2-1 TRBV5-1 14 NA CASSFGTIYNEQFF
TRBJ2-7 TRBV10-3 12 NA CAISGDPYEQYF
TRBJ2-3 TRBV2 14 TRBD2 CARSSGSGQTAQYF
TRBJ2-1 TRBV6-6 15 TRBD2 CASSYFSGIENEQFF
TRBJ2-7 TRBV28 14 NA CASTPPGSPYEQYF
TRBJ2-5 TRBV27 16 TRBD2 CASSPGLAGGQETQYF
TRBJ2-2 TRBV4-1 16 NA CASSRGRATNTGELFF
TRBJ2-6 TRBV7-3 18 NA CASSLDPGRPSGANVLTF
TRBJ2-7 TRBV15 15 NA CATSRDRSSSYEQYF